These T cell receptor beta chains were read from a single sample in a study of T cell responses to AZD1222 COVID-19 vaccine. Sequenced by immunoSEQ multiplex PCR; TCRdb stores in-frame clones only, minus some. Counted here are 110,000 to 150,000 clones, 92% occurring once; the ten biggest clones make up approximately 1.5%. Sequenced here: peripheral blood, sampled on day 0 of AZD1222 vaccination. Source of these receptors: an adult in good health. Each CDR3 is given with its conserved first and last residue. D genes are given only for firm matches. Expanded clones get a size class; other rows say once, few or many, or leave the size out.

V	D	size	J	CDR3	DNA
TRBV30	.	.	TRBJ1-3	CAWSLQGSLAGNTIYF	TGTGCCTGGAGTCTGCAGGGATCTCTGGCTGGAAACACCATATATTTT
TRBV19	.	.	TRBJ2-1	CASSNQGWHNEQFF	TGTGCCAGTAGTAATCAGGGGTGGCACAATGAGCAGTTCTTC
TRBV5-4	.	.	TRBJ2-3	CASSPNTDTQYF	TGTGCCAGCAGCCCCAACACAGATACGCAGTATTTT
TRBV19	.	.	TRBJ1-1	CAISPGGRTEAFF	TGTGCCATTTCACCGGGGGGGAGAACTGAAGCTTTCTTT
TRBV30	.	.	TRBJ1-2	CAWTRTRVRGYGYTF	TGTGCCTGGACCCGTACCAGGGTACGAGGCTATGGCTACACCTTC
TRBV4-1	.	.	TRBJ2-2	CASSQPVRTGELFF	TGCGCCAGCAGCCAACCAGTACGGACCGGGGAGCTGTTTTTT
TRBV7-2	TRBD2	.	TRBJ2-7	CASSLGIGTRWLYEQYF	TGTGCCAGCAGCTTAGGGATCGGGACTAGGTGGCTCTACGAGCAGTACTTC
TRBV5-1	.	.	TRBJ1-1	CASSTGRRNTEAFF	TGCGCCAGCAGCACGGGACGGCGGAACACTGAAGCTTTCTTT
TRBV28	TRBD1	.	TRBJ1-1	CASISDRDRSNTEAFF	TGTGCCAGCATATCCGATAGGGACAGGAGCAACACTGAAGCTTTCTTT
TRBV28	TRBD2	.	TRBJ2-7	CASSPGLAWEQYF	TGTGCCAGCAGTCCGGGACTAGCCTGGGAGCAGTACTTC
TRBV30	TRBD2	.	TRBJ2-7	CAWSWSGGEQYF	TGTGCCTGGAGCTGGTCGGGGGGCGAGCAGTACTTC
TRBV29-1	TRBD2	.	TRBJ2-1	CSVAQGSGRARGYEQFF	TGCAGCGTTGCTCAGGGTAGCGGGAGGGCCAGGGGGTATGAGCAGTTCTTC
TRBV7-2	.	.	TRBJ2-3	CASSLGLAPSTDTQYF	TGTGCCAGCAGCTTAGGTCTAGCTCCCAGCACAGATACGCAGTATTTT
TRBV29-1	.	once	TRBJ2-7	CSVGRQGSYEQYF	TGCAGCGTAGGGCGCCAGGGGTCCTACGAGCAGTACTTC
TRBV7-2	.	.	TRBJ2-7	CASRRHWGAGYEQYF	TGTGCCAGCCGACGTCATTGGGGGGCGGGCTACGAGCAGTACTTC
TRBV10-3	.	.	TRBJ1-1	CAIRPDSFNTEAFF	TGTGCCATCAGACCCGACAGTTTCAACACTGAAGCTTTCTTT
TRBV28	TRBD1	.	TRBJ2-5	CASSSRTGYQETQYF	TGTGCCAGCAGTTCCCGGACAGGTTACCAAGAGACCCAGTACTTC
TRBV27	.	.	TRBJ1-1	CASSIGSVTEAFF	TGTGCCAGCAGTATCGGCAGTGTTACTGAAGCTTTCTTT
TRBV27	.	.	TRBJ2-1	CASTHGTPYNEQFF	TGTGCCAGCACCCACGGGACACCCTACAATGAGCAGTTCTTC
TRBV9	.	.	TRBJ1-5	CASSSWGDSNQPQHF	TGTGCCAGCTCGTCGTGGGGGGATAGCAATCAGCCCCAGCATTTT
TRBV6-5	TRBD1	.	TRBJ1-3	CASRGQVSSGNTIYF	TGTGCCAGTCGGGGACAGGTGTCCTCTGGAAACACCATATATTTT
TRBV4-1	TRBD1	.	TRBJ2-7	CASSQGTGGVEQYF	TGCGCCAGCAGCCAGGGGACAGGGGGCGTCGAGCAGTACTTC
TRBV7-9	TRBD1	once	TRBJ2-2	CASSGWDRDTGELFF	TGTGCCAGCAGCGGTTGGGACAGGGACACCGGGGAGCTGTTTTTT
TRBV5-5	TRBD1	.	TRBJ1-1	CASSLRTGQEAFF	TGTGCCAGCAGCCTAAGGACAGGGCAAGAAGCTTTCTTT
TRBV28	.	.	TRBJ2-3	CASSPLYRGQYF	TGTGCCAGCAGTCCCCTTTATAGGGGCCAGTATTTT
TRBV6-5	TRBD1	once	TRBJ2-1	CASSYIQGGDEQFF	TGTGCCAGCAGTTACATACAGGGGGGAGATGAGCAGTTCTTC
TRBV19	.	.	TRBJ1-3	CASMEGQPGNTIYF	TGTGCCAGTATGGAGGGGCAACCTGGAAACACCATATATTTT
TRBV4-1	.	few	TRBJ1-2	CASSQARPGGTAYGYTF	TGCGCCAGCAGCCAAGCGAGACCCGGGGGAACCGCCTATGGCTACACCTTC
TRBV6-5	.	.	TRBJ2-3	CASSPDRSRTDTQYF	TGTGCCAGCAGTCCCGACAGGAGCCGCACAGATACGCAGTATTTT
TRBV28	.	.	TRBJ1-1	CASSLGGNTEAFF	TGTGCCAGCAGTTTAGGGGGGAACACTGAAGCTTTCTTT
TRBV6-4	TRBD1	.	TRBJ1-5	CASSTGANQPQHF	TGTGCCAGCTCGACAGGGGCCAATCAGCCCCAGCATTTT
TRBV28	.	.	TRBJ1-6	CASSSKVGRSSPLHF	TGTGCCAGCAGTTCAAAAGTTGGACGGTCTTCACCCCTCCACTTT
TRBV12-3/TRBV12-4	.	.	TRBJ1-5	CASSLLGNQPQHF	TGTGCCAGCAGCTTGTTGGGCAATCAGCCCCAGCATTTT
TRBV29-1	.	.	TRBJ1-1	CSVEERGVGAFF	TGCAGCGTTGAAGAGCGAGGGGTTGGAGCTTTCTTT
TRBV5-4	TRBD1	.	TRBJ2-4	CASSRGTGTENIQYF	TGTGCCAGCAGCCGGGGGACAGGTACGGAAAACATTCAGTACTTC
TRBV20-1	.	.	TRBJ2-3	CSASPGSTDTQYF	TGCAGTGCTAGTCCCGGGTCCACAGATACGCAGTATTTT
TRBV6-5	.	once	TRBJ1-2	CASSYSNGYGYTF	TGTGCCAGCAGTTACTCGAACGGCTATGGCTACACCTTC
TRBV30	TRBD2	.	TRBJ2-1	CAWSVFGRAHEQFF	TGTGCCTGGAGTGTATTCGGGAGGGCTCATGAGCAGTTCTTC
TRBV6-5	TRBD2	.	TRBJ2-5	CASSYGSSGGETQYF	TGTGCCAGCAGTTACGGGTCTAGCGGGGGGGAGACCCAGTACTTC
TRBV5-6	.	.	TRBJ2-7	CASSTGRGAYEQYF	TGTGCCAGCAGCACGGGACGGGGAGCCTACGAGCAGTACTTC
TRBV27	.	.	TRBJ2-2	CASSLYGGTGELFF	TGTGCCAGCAGTTTATATGGGGGGACCGGGGAGCTGTTTTTT
TRBV5-1	.	.	TRBJ2-2	CASSLEVSENTGELFF	TGCGCCAGCAGCTTGGAAGTTAGCGAGAACACCGGGGAGCTGTTTTTT
TRBV29-1	.	.	TRBJ2-5	CSVEALRGLQYF	TGCAGCGTTGAGGCCCTGCGGGGACTCCAGTACTTC
TRBV15	.	few	TRBJ2-7	CATSRDQSPFYEQYF	TGTGCCACCAGCAGAGATCAGTCGCCATTTTACGAGCAGTACTTC
TRBV20-1	TRBD2	.	TRBJ2-2	CSARVAGGPSNTGELFF	TGCAGTGCTCGTGTAGCGGGAGGGCCATCGAACACCGGGGAGCTGTTTTTT
TRBV10-3	TRBD2	once	TRBJ2-1	CAISDGTREYYNEQFF	TGTGCCATCAGTGACGGGACTAGGGAATATTACAATGAGCAGTTCTTC